Each of the 24 T cell receptor beta chains below was sequenced from the same sample in a study of vaccination and CD4 T cells after COVID-19. As for treatment: approximately 10-day PBMC culture with coronavirus spike peptide pools or control peptides (ViraFEST assay). These receptors' targets are unknown. Cultured CD4+ T cell DNA underwent sequencing with the Oncomine TCR Beta short-read assay. TCRdb re-analysed the PCR reads in MiXCR, keeping a single row per CDR3 protein. The repertoire includes approximately 11,000 distinct CDR3 sequences, 31% of them detected once, and 7.5% to 10% sits in the top ten. Specimen: CD4+ T cells from blood, cultured in vitro. All receptors come from a human donor who had recovered from COVID-19.

The rearrangement joins TRBV19 to TRBJ2-4; 11 bases align to TRBD1. This CDR3 is built from 14 residues. J was trimmed by 7 bases and V by 11 bases; bases with no gene match: 10. Germline CDR1 reads LNHDA; CDR2 reads SQIVND (reference sequence). The CDR3 sequence: CAAGQGAGRNIQYF. The CDR3 DNA follows: TGTGCCGCCGGACAGGGGGCCGGGAGGAACATTCAGTACTTC.

The chain uses TRBV28 and TRBJ1-2; tentatively, D is TRBD1 (5 bases). This CDR3 has 12 amino acids. The germline V gene encodes CDR1 MDHEN and CDR2 SYDVKM. V was trimmed by 2 bases and J by 7 bases, leaving 8 bases between them. The CDR3 DNA is TGTGCCAGCAGTTTAAGGGGCGTTGGCTACACCTTC. This translates into CASSLRGVGYTF.

This clonotype was observed a handful of times. This chain uses TRBV5-1 with TRBJ1-1; 9 nucleotides agree with TRBD1. The CDR3 totals 16 residues. V lost 1 base to trimming and J lost 4 bases; unmatched junction nucleotides: 8. Germline V gene data show CDR1 as SGHRS and CDR2 as YFSETQ. The DNA for the CDR3 is TGCGCCAGCAGCTTGAATGTGGGACAGGGTTCCACTGAAGCTTTCTTT. Amino acid sequence: CASSLNVGQGSTEAFF.

This clonotype was recorded a few times. The V gene is TRBV7-2, the J gene TRBJ1-2, with D possibly matching TRBD1 (5 bases). The length of the CDR3 is 13 residues. The germline CDR1 and CDR2 sequences are SGHTA and FQGNSA. The V and J ends lost 5 bases and 4 bases respectively, with 11 bases between them. CDR3 bases: TGTGCCAGCAGCAGATCAGGGCCCTATGGCTACACCTTC. The encoded protein is CASSRSGPYGYTF.

This sequence joins TRBV7-2 and TRBJ1-4, with a tentative D call TRBD1 (6 bases). Germline V CDR1 and CDR2: SGHTA, FQGNSA. V dropped 0 bases and J dropped 8 bases, with 10 bases sitting between them. The CDR3 has 14 residues. This chain's CDR3 is CASSLAPTGEKLFF. CDR3 bases: TGTGCCAGCAGCTTAGCCCCGACAGGCGAAAAACTGTTTTTT.

The chain recombines TRBV12-3 or TRBV12-4 with TRBJ1-2; 8 bases line up with TRBD1. The CDR3 totals 13 residues. V shed 5 bases and J 6 bases; nucleotides not matched to a gene: 5. The DNA of the CDR3 is TGTGCCAGCAGTGAGGACAGGGTAGATGGCTACACCTTC. Translated: CASSEDRVDGYTF.

The chain combines TRBV5-1 with TRBJ1-1, with D possibly matching TRBD1 (5 bases). Germline assignment: CDR1 SGHRS and CDR2 YFSETQ. Deletions cut 2 bases from V and 4 bases from J, with 12 bases between. The CDR3 is 14 amino acids. The CDR3 coding sequence is TGCGCCAGCAGCTTTAGGGACGTCGGCACTGAAGCTTTCTTT. Its protein product is CASSFRDVGTEAFF.

The V and J genes are TRBV5-1 and TRBJ2-5; D is perhaps TRBD1 (5 bases). CDR3 length equals 14 residues. Germline-derived CDR1 and CDR2 are SGHRS and YFSETQ. V was trimmed by 0 bases and J by 5 bases, leaving 11 bases between them. This CDR3 is CASSLVAGFETQYF. The CDR3 region has the DNA TGCGCCAGCAGCTTGGTGGCAGGGTTCGAGACCCAGTACTTC.

The sample holds a few counts of this clonotype. The V call is TRBV6-1, the J call TRBJ2-2; 11 positions agree with TRBD1. CDR1 is MNHNS and CDR2 is SASEGT in the germline V gene. The CDR3 length is 15 residues. The J segment lost 3 bases and the V segment lost 6 bases, leaving 3 bases of the junction unmatched. In nucleotides, the CDR3 is TGTGCCAGCAGATCGGGACAGGGGGACACCGGGGAGCTGTTTTTT. Translated: CASRSGQGDTGELFF.

Judged by abundance, this clonotype is medium-sized. The rearrangement joins TRBV20-1 to TRBJ1-2; TRBD1 agrees at 9 bases. CDR1 is DFQATT and CDR2 is SNEGSKA in the germline V gene (reference sequence). V was pared by 0 bases and J by 7 bases, with 9 bases of the junction left unmatched. CDR3 length equals 15 residues. The CDR3 DNA is TGCAGTGCTAGAGACACAGCACAGGGGGCTGTTGGCTACACCTTC. As protein: CSARDTAQGAVGYTF.

In its sample, this clonotype is medium-sized. This chain joins TRBV6-1 and TRBJ1-5; no definite D call. Germline assignment: CDR1 MNHNS and CDR2 SASEGT. The CDR3 is 14 residues long. The germline V and J ends were trimmed by 4 bases and 0 bases, with 7 bases remaining between them. CDR3 in amino acids: CASSGQHSNQPQHF. The CDR3 DNA sequence: TGTGCCAGCAGTGGACAACATAGCAATCAGCCCCAGCATTTT.

The rearrangement links TRBV6-5 to TRBJ2-1; TRBD2 matches at 10 bases. With 3 bases clipped from V and 3 bases from J, the junction kept 2 bases outside the gene matches. Germline CDR1 and CDR2: MNHEY and SVGAGI. The CDR3 runs to 15 residues. CDR3 loop: CASSYSGRFYNEQFF. In nucleotides, the CDR3 is TGTGCCAGCAGTTATAGCGGGAGGTTCTACAATGAGCAGTTCTTC.

The gene calls are TRBV7-2 and TRBJ1-2, with 7 bases matching TRBD1. Germline lookup yields CDR1 SGHTA and CDR2 FQGNSA. The CDR3 spans 15 residues. The V segment lost 5 bases and the J segment 5 bases; nucleotides outside the gene matches: 11. The CDR3 DNA is TGTGCCAGCAGCCAAGCGATAGGGGGCCGGTATGGCTACACCTTC. Its protein is CASSQAIGGRYGYTF.

V gene TRBV7-3 combines with J gene TRBJ2-1; 8 bases agree with TRBD2. V dropped 2 bases and J dropped 10; count of bases not matched to a gene: 13. The CDR3 extends over 16 amino acids. The germline CDR1 and CDR2 sequences are SGHTA and FQGTGA. CDR3 residues: CASSLVLGLGAGEQFF. In nucleotides, the CDR3 is TGTGCCAGCAGCTTAGTATTGGGACTAGGGGCAGGAGAGCAGTTCTTC.

The sample holds a few counts of this clonotype. DNA for the CDR3: TGTGCCAGCAGCTTTGAGGGGACAGTCGGTGGGTATGGCTACACCTTC. This encodes CASSFEGTVGGYGYTF. The chain joins TRBV7-8 to TRBJ1-2, with 7 bases matching TRBD1. The CDR3 runs to 16 residues. V was pared by 3 bases and J by 5 bases, with 12 bases of the junction left unmatched. Germline V gene data show CDR1 as SGHVS and CDR2 as FQNEAQ.

In its sample, this clonotype was seen a few times. The CDR3 protein is CASSEGEFWGGETQYF. The CDR3 region has the DNA TGTGCCAGCAGTGAAGGGGAATTTTGGGGGGGAGAGACCCAGTACTTC. V is TRBV6-1 and J is TRBJ2-5, with 7 nucleotides matching TRBD2. The CDR3 loop spans 16 amino acids. The J segment lost 4 bases and the V segment lost 1 base, leaving 9 bases of the junction unmatched. Germline assignment: CDR1 MNHNS and CDR2 SASEGT.

The genes are TRBV7-8 and TRBJ1-1, with a tentative D call TRBD1 (5 bases). The CDR3 extends over 14 amino acids. V lost 5 bases, J lost 0 bases, and 10 bases lay in between. Germline V gives CDR1 SGHVS, CDR2 FQNEAQ. The CDR3 DNA reads TGTGCCAGCAGCAGGGGCCCCGTGAACACTGAAGCTTTCTTT. This translates into CASSRGPVNTEAFF.

This clonotype was found once. This rearrangement joins TRBV6-2 or TRBV6-3 to TRBJ2-5; 8 positions match TRBD2. This CDR3 is 14 amino acids long. V was clipped by 2 bases and J by 3 bases; unmatched bases: 2. CDR1 MNHEY and CDR2 SVGEGT come from the germline V gene. The CDR3, as DNA: TGTGCCAGCAGTTACCGAGCGGGAGAAGAGACCCAGTACTTC. This translates into CASSYRAGEETQYF.

CDR3 in amino acids: CASSAGYMNTEAFF. Written as DNA, the CDR3 is TGTGCCAGTAGTGCAGGGTACATGAACACTGAAGCTTTCTTT. The chain links TRBV19 to TRBJ1-1, with a possible D match to TRBD1 (5 bases). The germline CDR1 and CDR2 sequences are LNHDA and SQIVND (reference sequence). Trimming took 5 bases from V and 0 from J, leaving 10 bases between them. This CDR3 contains 14 residues.

This clonotype is labeled as medium-sized. The rearrangement links TRBV20-1 to TRBJ1-1; a weak D match, TRBD1 (5 bases). The CDR3 has 12 amino acids. Germline V gene lookup returns CDR1 DFQATT and CDR2 SNEGSKA (reference sequence). Trimming shortened V by 4 bases and J by 3 bases, and 9 bases separated the two germline ends. The CDR3 reads CSAIGADTEAFF. The CDR3 DNA sequence: TGCAGTGCTATCGGGGCGGACACTGAAGCTTTCTTT.

This clonotype was seen a single time. V usage is TRBV23-1 and J usage is TRBJ1-5, with a weak D call TRBD1 (5 bases). TRBV23-1 is classed as an ORF, of uncertain function. V was pared by 6 bases and J by 0 bases, with 9 bases between. The CDR3 consists of 14 residues. The CDR3 sequence is CASSPGTSNQPQHF. For the CDR3, the DNA is TGCGCCAGCAGCCCCGGGACTAGCAATCAGCCCCAGCATTTT.

This clonotype occurred once. The chain has TRBV7-9 and TRBJ2-2; unclear D gene. The CDR3 loop spans 12 amino acids. Germline assignment: CDR1 SEHNR and CDR2 FQNEAQ (reference sequence). V was pared by 6 bases and J by 5 bases, with 7 bases between. CDR3 nucleotides: TGTGCCAGCAGAACAAATACCGGGGAGCTGTTTTTT. This encodes CASRTNTGELFF.

The table lists this clonotype with a few counts. This chain connects TRBV2 to TRBJ2-7; TRBD1 aligns across 9 bases. The CDR3 totals 14 residues. The V gene end was trimmed by 7 bases and the J gene end by 2 bases; junction bases not matched to a gene: 6. Germline V gives CDR1 SNHLY, CDR2 FYNNEI. This CDR3 reads CASKDGTGTYEQYF. CDR3 nucleotide sequence: TGTGCCAGCAAGGACGGGACAGGGACCTACGAGCAGTACTTC.

The gene calls are TRBV10-3 and TRBJ1-1; D might be TRBD1 (5 bases). The CDR3 extends over 15 amino acids. Germline CDR1 and CDR2: ENHRY and SYGVKD. V shed 3 bases and J shed 2 bases, with 13 bases lying between them. DNA of the CDR3: TGTGCCATCAGTGACACCGGGACCTTAAACACTGAAGCTTTCTTT. Protein sequence: CAISDTGTLNTEAFF.